This T cell receptor beta chain was recorded in a study of T-cell reconstitution after alpha-beta-depleted transplantation in children. On this clonotype: Its antigen is unidentified.

Library preparation (for TCRbeta) was performed with unique molecular identifiers. TCRdb passed the PCR reads through MiXCR, listing each CDR3 protein once. In the table there are under 850,000 distinct CDR3 sequences, around 12% of which are singletons. Broader study findings: At one year after transplant, newly produced T cells mostly accounted for T-cell counts and diversity. Reportedly, alpha-beta T cells present about two months post-transplant originated from several hundred expanded clones of graft origin. Where some patients showed high TCRbeta diversity at day 60, it came from recipient T cells and thymic progenitors that had survived.

Per germline, CDR1 DFQATT and CDR2 SNEGSKA (reference sequence). The CDR3 loop spans 13 amino acids. V shed 3 bases and J shed 0 bases, with 9 bases lying between them. The TCR sequence derives from a girl aged 2 to 10 with congenital amegakaryocytic thrombocytopenia, due to receive a stem cell transplant. Source: PBMCs, taken before TCRalphabeta/CD19-depleted stem cell transplant. This chain connects TRBV20-1 to TRBJ2-7; weak D call: TRBD1 (6 bases). CDR3 nucleotides: TGCAGTGCTAGTTCAGGGGTCTCCTACGAGCAGTACTTC. This codes for CSASSGVSYEQYF.